Below, one T cell receptor (beta chain) is given with its context. Its antigen is not yet known. One end of the junction does not line up with germline, which may come from a read error. These data come from a study of blood T cells in healthy people across ages (dated by TCRdb to about 2015). For the wider study: Template switching captured roughly one uniquely barcoded TCR beta cDNA molecule per two T cells in model experiments. The donors were split into four age groups: young (average about 15 years), middle-aged (roughly 42), aged (about 56) and long-lived (approximately 80). To avoid experimental bias, donors of different ages were spread randomly across the sequencing lanes. Using deep sequencing normalized with unique cDNA molecular identifiers, the study measured how TCR beta repertoire diversity changes with age. Two additional independent replicas of 1 million unique cDNA reads from the same blood draw were analyzed for two donors (one aged 18 to 30 and one aged 80 or older). What the work shows at the level of the full study, not this receptor alone: The CMV infection status of donors was not known, potentially confounding age-related changes in expanded clonotypes. Bulk unsorted PBMC profiling prevented conclusive comparison of naive and antigen-experienced compartments. Estimates of total diversity based on one million sequenced T cells were considered lower bounds and underestimates. As age increased, observed TCR beta diversity per million T cells dropped in a roughly linear way, and a significant reduction was already evident by age about 40. The percentage of naive T cells measured by flow cytometry correlated strongly with observed TCR beta diversity. Compared with the aged group, more naive CD4+ T cells, fewer expanded clones and increased TCR diversity were shown by the long-lived group, suggesting age selection.

The donors were around 39 Caucasian individuals from Russia, aged roughly 6 to 100 years, who were systemically healthy. Each donor gave 8 to 10 milliliters of peripheral blood, drawn into EDTA-treated Vacutainer tubes. PBMCs were isolated by Ficoll-Paque density-gradient centrifugation, with at least 6 million obtained per sample. Total RNA was extracted from PBMCs with Trizol reagent, with at least 6 micrograms obtained per sample. The percentages of naive CD45RAhigh/CD27high T cells were determined by flow cytometry on a PBMC aliquot from every donor. The CDR3 runs 14 residues from the cysteine to the phenylalanine. Only the CDR3 region is kept as DNA, spanning 42 bases read in frame from base 1. According to the germline V gene, CDR1 reads SGHVS and CDR2 reads FQNEAQ. Libraries were prepared through 5' RACE. The instrument was an Illumina HiSeq 2500. A second PCR of roughly 6 to 12 cycles was performed with a sample-barcoded 5' primer and a J-beta primer mix. Each TCR beta cDNA molecule received a unique molecular identifier from a template-switch 5' adaptor carrying 12 random nucleotides. Each sample yielded at least 3 million CDR3-containing paired-end reads. The Mint cDNA synthesis kit, primed by a TRBC-specific oligonucleotide, was used to synthesize first-strand cDNA from all RNA. All cDNA was treated with uracil-DNA glycosylase and then went through a first 18-cycle PCR with the universal primers M1SS and BC2_uni_R. As for how the authors treated the data: For normalization, 1 million high-quality reads were randomly selected from each sample, with every read carrying a distinct molecular identifier. Instead of being binned into consensus sequences, reads with shared molecular identifiers were discarded. MiTCR, with a Q25 quality threshold and the strictest error-elimination algorithm, was used for CDR3 identification, clonotype clustering and error correction. Lower-bound total TCR beta diversity was estimated with a nonparametric unseen species model using Euler transformation. TCRdb took the public reads, trimmed them with fastp at Q25, ran MiXCR for clone calling and kept in-frame beta chains. Entries that share a CDR3 protein sequence are merged under the most common genes and DNA. The V and J calls were determined by TCRdb, not by the authors. Across this sample there are 540,000 or so distinct CDR3 sequences, with roughly 29% seen only once. The ten most abundant clones make up 15% to 20% of the sample.

Sequencing was performed on blood. This receptor was obtained from a woman aged 70-85 years in good health. The chain joins TRBV7-8 to TRBJ1-2; the D gene cannot be resolved reliably. Here the CDR3 is given as CASSLGGPNVGYAF. The DNA is TGTGCCAGCAGCTTAGGTGGTCCCAATGTGGGCTACGCCTTC.